The 23 T cell receptor beta chains presented below share a single source sample, sequenced in a study of T cell responses to AZD1222 COVID-19 vaccine. Sequencing was performed with immunoSEQ multiplex PCR; in TCRdb, only in-frame clones are kept and a portion is missing. The table records around 140,000 clones, about nine tenths of them present only once. The specimen was peripheral blood, collected 28 days after the second AZD1222 dose. The receptors derive from an adult who received the AZD1222 COVID-19 vaccine.

This clone was counted between two and nine times. This chain connects TRBV7-2 to TRBJ1-2; D not resolved. V lost 3 bases, J lost 2 bases, and 10 bases lay in between. CDR1 and CDR2 from the germline V gene are SGHTA and FQGNSA. This CDR3 region has 14 residues. This chain's CDR3 is CASSLGKGNYGYTF. CDR3 bases: TGTGCCAGCAGCTTGGGTAAAGGCAACTATGGCTACACCTTC.

The chain combines TRBV2 with TRBJ1-2, with D possibly being TRBD1 (6 bases). Deletions cut 10 bases from V and 7 bases from J, with 16 bases between. The CDR3 spans 12 residues. CDR1 is SNHLY and CDR2 is FYNNEI in the germline V gene. The CDR3 region is CATHPDRSGYTF. CDR3 sequence (DNA): TGTGCCACCCACCCCGACAGGTCTGGCTACACCTTC. Full variable domain (remainder filled in from reference TRBV2 and TRBJ1-2): EPEVTQTPSHQVTQMGQEVILRCVPISNHLYFYWYRQILGQKVEFLVSFYNNEISEKSEIFDDQFSVERPDGSNFTLKIRSTKLEDSAMYFCATHPDRSGYTFGSGTRLTVV.

This clone is a singleton in its sample. The chain combines TRBV5-1 with TRBJ1-2; the match to TRBD1 covers 12 bases. Per the germline V gene, CDR1 is SGHRS and CDR2 is YFSETQ. The CDR3 spans 16 residues. With 4 bases clipped from V and 3 bases from J, the junction kept 7 bases outside the gene matches. The CDR3 sequence is CASSGGTGGLDYGYTF. CDR3 coding DNA: TGCGCCAGCAGCGGCGGGACAGGGGGCCTTGACTATGGCTACACCTTC.

The genes are TRBV12-3 or TRBV12-4 and TRBJ1-1; D not certain. The CDR3 covers 12 residues. V was trimmed by 3 bases and J by 7 bases, leaving 9 bases between them. The CDR3 coding sequence is TGTGCCAGCAGTTTTTTCCGGGTTGAAGCTTTCTTT. It specifies CASSFFRVEAFF.

J is TRBJ1-2 and V is TRBV6-1; D not certain. The germline gives CDR1 MNHNS, CDR2 SASEGT. This CDR3 is built from 13 residues. The V gene lost 2 bases and the J gene lost 7 bases, with 11 bases spanning the gap. The CDR3 DNA sequence: TGTGCCAGCAGTGAAATTAGTAGGGTTGGCTACACCTTC. This translates into CASSEISRVGYTF.

This clone was found a few times. The rearrangement joins TRBV7-8 to TRBJ1-4; D ambiguous. The CDR3 contains 16 residues. Germline V gene data show CDR1 as SGHVS and CDR2 as FQNEAQ. V lost 0 bases, J lost 1 base, and 9 bases lay in between. This CDR3 reads CASSLAWIGTNEKLFF. DNA for the CDR3: TGTGCCAGCAGCTTAGCCTGGATAGGAACTAATGAAAAACTGTTTTTT.

This rearrangement joins TRBV5-1 to TRBJ2-1; TRBD1 agrees at 8 bases. This CDR3 is built from 15 residues. CDR1 and CDR2 (germline): SGHRS, YFSETQ. The J segment lost 2 bases and the V segment lost 3 bases, leaving 4 bases of the junction unmatched. CDR3 sequence reads: CASSSTGETYNEQFF. CDR3 in DNA: TGCGCCAGCAGCTCGACAGGGGAGACCTACAATGAGCAGTTCTTC.

CDR3 region: CASKQNEKLFF. The DNA of the CDR3 is TGTGCCAGCAAACAGAATGAAAAACTGTTTTTT. The rearrangement joins TRBV3-1 (or the pseudogene TRBV3-2) to TRBJ1-4; the D is unclear. CDR3 length equals 11 residues. CDR1 is LGHDT and CDR2 is YNNKEL in the germline V gene (reference sequence). The V gene lost 7 bases and the J gene lost 5 bases, with 5 bases spanning the gap.

This clone showed up just once. The CDR3 reads CASSRGGDYGYTF. In DNA form, the CDR3 reads TGTGCCAGCTCACGTGGGGGTGACTATGGCTACACCTTC. This chain links TRBV18 with TRBJ1-2, with a tentative D call TRBD1 (5 bases). CDR1 KGHSH and CDR2 LQKENI come from the germline V gene. The CDR3 totals 13 residues. V was shortened by 4 bases and J by 3 bases, with 9 bases between the two germline ends. Drawing the rest from reference TRBV18 and TRBJ1-2, the complete variable domain is NAGVMQNPRHLVRRRGQEARLRCSPMKGHSHVYWYRQLPEEGLKFMVYLQKENIIDESGMPKERFSAEFPKEGPSILRIQQVVRGDSAAYFCASSRGGDYGYTFGSGTRLTVV.

The chain recombines TRBV30 with TRBJ1-6, with a weak D call TRBD1 (6 bases). This CDR3 spans 15 amino acids. Trimming removed 4 bases at V and 7 bases at J, with 17 bases between. Germline CDR1 and CDR2: GTSNPN and SVGIG (reference sequence). The CDR3, as DNA: TGTGCCTGGATGAACGGGGGCGAATGGAATTCACCCCTCCACTTT. Protein sequence: CAWMNGGEWNSPLHF.

The chain uses TRBV5-1 and TRBJ1-4; the D is unclear. The CDR3 totals 15 residues. Trimming removed 1 base from V and 8 bases from J, with 15 bases in between. Per germline, CDR1 SGHRS and CDR2 YFSETQ. The CDR3 sequence is CASSLSPNWREKLFF. The CDR3 nucleotides are TGCGCCAGCAGCTTGTCCCCCAACTGGCGAGAAAAACTGTTTTTT.

This clone occurred once. This chain links TRBV6-5 with TRBJ1-1, with D possibly matching TRBD1 (6 bases). Germline loops: CDR1 MNHEY, CDR2 SVGAGI. The ends were cut back, 2 bases at V and 1 base at J, with 11 bases in the middle. The CDR3 extends over 15 amino acids. The chain's CDR3 is CASSYRGGKNTEAFF. Here the CDR3 DNA reads TGTGCCAGCAGTTACAGAGGGGGGAAGAACACTGAAGCTTTCTTT.

This rearrangement joins TRBV15 to TRBJ2-7, with D perhaps matching TRBD1 (5 bases). Germline V gene lookup returns CDR1 LNHNV and CDR2 YYDKDF (reference sequence). The length of the CDR3 is 14 residues. The ends were cut back, 0 bases at V and 6 bases at J, with 12 bases in the middle. The CDR3 DNA is TGTGCCACCAGCAGAGATAGGGGTGCTGTCGAGCAGTACTTC. Its protein is CATSRDRGAVEQYF. Based on the CDR3 plus reference TRBV15 and TRBJ2-7, the full variable domain is DAMVIQNPRYQVTQFGKPVTLSCSQTLNHNVMYWYQQKSSQAPKLLFHYYDKDFNNEADTPDNFQSRRPNTSFCFLDIRSPGLGDTAMYLCATSRDRGAVEQYFGPGTRLTVT.

The gene calls are TRBV5-5 and TRBJ1-6; 8 bases agree with TRBD1. From germline, CDR1 is SGHKS and CDR2 YYEKEE (reference sequence). Losses at the gene ends were 4 bases for V and 7 bases for J; bases not matched to a gene: 7. The CDR3 is made up of 15 amino acids. The CDR3 DNA sequence: TGTGCCAGCAGCCCGGGACAGGTTACCAATTCACCCCTCCACTTT. Protein: CASSPGQVTNSPLHF.

This chain uses TRBV7-9 with TRBJ2-1; the D call may be TRBD1 or TRBD2 (5 bases each). Germline CDR1 SEHNR, CDR2 FQNEAQ (reference sequence). Trimming left V 7 bases short and J 4 bases short, with 23 bases between. CDR3 size: 17 residues. This CDR3 reads CASTIESYRGVYNEQFF. The CDR3 DNA sequence: TGTGCCAGCACCATAGAGTCTTATCGAGGGGTTTACAATGAGCAGTTCTTC. The whole variable domain, filled in from reference TRBV7-9 and TRBJ2-1, reads DTGVSQNPRHKITKRGQNVTFRCDPISEHNRLYWYRQTLGQGPEFLTYFQNEAQLEKSRLLSDRFSAERPKGSFSTLEIQRTEQGDSAMYLCASTIESYRGVYNEQFFGPGTRLTVL.

This rearrangement joins TRBV27 to TRBJ2-1, with a tentative D call TRBD1 (5 bases). Germline V gene lookup returns CDR1 MNHEY and CDR2 SMNVEV (reference sequence). The germline V and J ends were trimmed by 3 bases and 2 bases, with 14 bases remaining between them. This CDR3 is built from 16 residues. As DNA, the CDR3 is TGTGCCAGCAGTTTCCGATCGGCAGGGACCTACAATGAGCAGTTCTTC. Protein product: CASSFRSAGTYNEQFF.

The V call is TRBV13, the J call TRBJ2-3, with 7 bases fitting TRBD2. The germline gives CDR1 PRHDT, CDR2 FYEKMQ (reference sequence). The J segment lost 4 bases and the V segment lost 3 bases, leaving 4 bases of the junction unmatched. The CDR3 is 14 residues long. The CDR3 protein is CASSFGGSPDTQYF. CDR3 DNA sequence: TGTGCCAGCAGCTTCGGCGGGAGCCCAGATACGCAGTATTTT.

The chain joins TRBV6-1 to TRBJ2-7; 7 bases are a match to TRBD1. The CDR3 has 14 residues. V lost 1 base, J lost 3 bases, and 3 bases stayed unmatched. CDR1 is MNHNS and CDR2 is SASEGT in the germline V gene. CDR3 protein: CASSEGQGDYEQYF. CDR3 nucleotides: TGTGCCAGCAGTGAAGGACAGGGAGACTACGAGCAGTACTTC.

J is TRBJ2-7 and V is TRBV5-1, with TRBD1 matching over 8 bases. Per germline, CDR1 SGHRS and CDR2 YFSETQ. The CDR3 consists of 16 residues. V was pared by 2 bases and J by 0 bases, with 7 bases of the junction left unmatched. CDR3 DNA: TGCGCCAGCAGCTTTTTCCAGGACAGGGTCTCCTACGAGCAGTACGTC. It yields the protein CASSFFQDRVSYEQYV.

V is TRBV9 and J is TRBJ1-5; 8 nucleotides match TRBD1. The CDR3 covers 15 residues. The ends lost 4 bases at V and 0 bases at J; junction bases unmatched: 3. CDR1 SGDLS and CDR2 YYNGEE come from the germline V gene. The CDR3, as DNA: TGTGCCAGCAGCTTACAGGGGGATAGCAATCAGCCCCAGCATTTT. Residues: CASSLQGDSNQPQHF.

This chain links TRBV11-1 with TRBJ1-6; TRBD1 matches 9 bases. Trimming removed 7 bases from V and 9 bases from J; junction bases left unmatched: 7. CDR1 is SGHAT, CDR2 FQDESV, per germline (reference sequence). The CDR3 consists of 14 residues. The DNA of the CDR3 is TGTGCCAGCACCTCGACAGGGGGTGGTTCACCCCTCCACTTT. Its translation is CASTSTGGGSPLHF. Complete variable domain (other parts from reference TRBV11-1 and TRBJ1-6): EAEVAQSPRYKITEKSQAVAFWCDPISGHATLYWYRQILGQGPELLVQFQDESVVDDSQLPKDRFSAERLKGVDSTLKIQPAELGDSAMYLCASTSTGGGSPLHFGNGTRLTVT.

The V and J genes are TRBV19 and TRBJ1-2; no definite D call. The CDR3 totals 16 residues. Germline values: CDR1 LNHDA, CDR2 SQIVND (reference sequence). Trimming took off 4 bases at V and 0 bases at J, with 15 bases between the two ends. The CDR3, as DNA: TGTGCCAGTAGTACCCGTTACCTTTCAGCTAACTATGGCTACACCTTC. This sequence encodes CASSTRYLSANYGYTF.

The chain recombines TRBV5-1 with TRBJ2-5; the match to TRBD2 covers 13 bases. The CDR3 has 17 residues. After removal of 0 bases from V and 5 bases from J, the junction contained 7 bases not matched to a gene. Germline values: CDR1 SGHRS, CDR2 YFSETQ. CDR3 DNA: TGCGCCAGCAGCTTGGGAGCGACTAGCGGGGGGTTGGAGACCCAGTACTTC. Amino acid sequence: CASSLGATSGGLETQYF.